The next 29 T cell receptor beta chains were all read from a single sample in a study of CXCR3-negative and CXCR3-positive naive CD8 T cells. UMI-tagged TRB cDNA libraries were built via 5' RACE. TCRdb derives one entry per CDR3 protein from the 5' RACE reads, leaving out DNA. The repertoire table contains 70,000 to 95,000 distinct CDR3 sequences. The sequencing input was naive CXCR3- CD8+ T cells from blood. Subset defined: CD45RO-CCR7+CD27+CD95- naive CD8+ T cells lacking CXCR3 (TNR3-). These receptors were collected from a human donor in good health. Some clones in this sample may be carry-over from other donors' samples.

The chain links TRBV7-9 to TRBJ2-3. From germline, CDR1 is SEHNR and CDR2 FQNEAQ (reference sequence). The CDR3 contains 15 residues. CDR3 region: CASSFKTASTDTQYF. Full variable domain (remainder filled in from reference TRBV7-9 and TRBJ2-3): DTGVSQNPRHKITKRGQNVTFRCDPISEHNRLYWYRQTLGQGPEFLTYFQNEAQLEKSRLLSDRFSAERPKGSFSTLEIQRTEQGDSAMYLCASSFKTASTDTQYFGPGTRLTVL.

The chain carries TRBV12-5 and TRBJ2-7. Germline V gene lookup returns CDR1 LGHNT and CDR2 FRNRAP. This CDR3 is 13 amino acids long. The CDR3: CASGLDLDYEQYF.

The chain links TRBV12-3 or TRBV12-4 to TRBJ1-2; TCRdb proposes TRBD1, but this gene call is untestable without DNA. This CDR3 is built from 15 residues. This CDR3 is CASSLFSRQGDGYTF.

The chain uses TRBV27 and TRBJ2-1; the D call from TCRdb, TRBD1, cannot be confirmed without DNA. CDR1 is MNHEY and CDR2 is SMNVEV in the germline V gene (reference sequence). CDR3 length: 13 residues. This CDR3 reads CASSLSGGTGRFF.

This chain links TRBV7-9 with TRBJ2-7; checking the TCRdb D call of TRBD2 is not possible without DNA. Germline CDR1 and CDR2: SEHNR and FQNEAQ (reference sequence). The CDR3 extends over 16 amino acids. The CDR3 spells CASSLSPGGPSYEQYF.

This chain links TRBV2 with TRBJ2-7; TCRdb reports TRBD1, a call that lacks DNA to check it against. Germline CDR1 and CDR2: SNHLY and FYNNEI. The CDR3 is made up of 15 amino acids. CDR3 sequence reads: CASAAPGTGANEQYF.

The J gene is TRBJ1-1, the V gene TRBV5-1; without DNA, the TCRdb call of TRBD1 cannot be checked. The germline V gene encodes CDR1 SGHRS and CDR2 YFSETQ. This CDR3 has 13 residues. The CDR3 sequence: CASSGTGTGEAFF.

This CDR3 reads CSVELRLAGDNEQFF. The rearrangement joins TRBV29-1 to TRBJ2-1; no DNA is available, so the TRBD2 call from TCRdb remains unchecked. The CDR3 has 15 amino acids. Germline lookup yields CDR1 SQVTM and CDR2 ANQGSEA.

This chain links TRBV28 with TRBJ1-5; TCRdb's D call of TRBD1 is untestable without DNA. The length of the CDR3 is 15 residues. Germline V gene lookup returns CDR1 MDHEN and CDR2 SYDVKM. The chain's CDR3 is CASSYRGLSNQPQHF.

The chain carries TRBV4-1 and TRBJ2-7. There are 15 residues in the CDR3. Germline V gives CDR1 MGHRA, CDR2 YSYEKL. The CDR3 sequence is CASSQDGNEPYEQYF.

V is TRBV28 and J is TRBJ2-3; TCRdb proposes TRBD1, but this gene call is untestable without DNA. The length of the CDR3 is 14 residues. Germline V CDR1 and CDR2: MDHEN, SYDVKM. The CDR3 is CASSFETGKDTQYF.

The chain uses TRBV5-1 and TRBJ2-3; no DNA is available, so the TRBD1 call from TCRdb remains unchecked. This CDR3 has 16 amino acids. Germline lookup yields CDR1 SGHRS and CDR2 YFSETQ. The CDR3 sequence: CASSPSEGVGTDTQYF.

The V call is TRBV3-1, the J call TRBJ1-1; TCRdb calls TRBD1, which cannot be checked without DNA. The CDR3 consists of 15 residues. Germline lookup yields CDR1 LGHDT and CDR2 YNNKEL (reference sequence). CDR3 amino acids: CASSQGSGTRTQAFF.

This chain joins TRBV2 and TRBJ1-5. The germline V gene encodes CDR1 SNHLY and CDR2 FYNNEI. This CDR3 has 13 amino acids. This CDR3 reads CASSAGHNQPQHF.

The CDR3 sequence is CASSMAPSDIQYF. The chain is built from TRBV5-1 and TRBJ2-4. Looked up from germline, CDR1 is SGHRS and CDR2 is YFSETQ. The CDR3 is made up of 13 amino acids.

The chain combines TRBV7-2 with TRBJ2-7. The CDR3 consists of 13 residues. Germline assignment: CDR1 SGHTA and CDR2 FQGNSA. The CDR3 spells CASSLKHEYEQYF.

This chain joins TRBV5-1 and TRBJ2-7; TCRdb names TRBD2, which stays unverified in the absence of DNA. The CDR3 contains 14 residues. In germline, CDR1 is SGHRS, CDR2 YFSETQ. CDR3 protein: CASSWDRLSYEQYF.

Here the CDR3 reads CSASPGTGLHEQYF. V usage is TRBV20-1 and J usage is TRBJ2-7; TCRdb designates TRBD1, a call that cannot be tested without DNA. This CDR3 is 14 amino acids long. The V gene's germline CDR1 is DFQATT and CDR2 SNEGSKA (reference sequence).

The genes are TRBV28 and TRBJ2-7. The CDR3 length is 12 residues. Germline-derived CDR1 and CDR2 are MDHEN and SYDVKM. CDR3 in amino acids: CASSFFGYEQYF.

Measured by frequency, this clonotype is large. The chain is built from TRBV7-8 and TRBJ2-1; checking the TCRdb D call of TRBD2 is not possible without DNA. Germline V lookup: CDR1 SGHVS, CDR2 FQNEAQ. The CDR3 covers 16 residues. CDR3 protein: CASSVPGTSVVNEQFF.

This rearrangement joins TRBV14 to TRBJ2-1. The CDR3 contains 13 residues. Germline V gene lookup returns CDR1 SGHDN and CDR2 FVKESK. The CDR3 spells CASSQDQFIEQFF.

CDR3 loop: CASSLPDTQYF. The chain uses TRBV11-2 and TRBJ2-3. Germline V lookup: CDR1 SGHAT, CDR2 FQNNGV. The CDR3 contains 11 residues. Combining the CDR3 with reference TRBV11-2 and TRBJ2-3 gives the whole variable domain EAGVAQSPRYKIIEKRQSVAFWCNPISGHATLYWYQQILGQGPKLLIQFQNNGVVDDSQLPKDRFSAERLKGVDSTLKIQPAKLEDSAVYLCASSLPDTQYFGPGTRLTVL.

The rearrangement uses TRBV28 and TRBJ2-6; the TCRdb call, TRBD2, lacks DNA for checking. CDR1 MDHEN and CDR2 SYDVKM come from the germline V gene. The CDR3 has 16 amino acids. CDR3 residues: CASSIRTSFGANVLTF. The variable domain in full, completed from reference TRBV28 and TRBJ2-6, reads DVKVTQSSRYLVKRTGEKVFLECVQDMDHENMFWYRQDPGLGLRLIYFSYDVKMKEKGDIPEGYSVSREKKERFSLILESASTNQTSMYLCASSIRTSFGANVLTFGAGSRLTVL.

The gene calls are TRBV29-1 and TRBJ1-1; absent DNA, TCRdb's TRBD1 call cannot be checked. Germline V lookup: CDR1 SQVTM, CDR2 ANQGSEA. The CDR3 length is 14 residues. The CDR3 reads CSVEGVAGAAEAFF.

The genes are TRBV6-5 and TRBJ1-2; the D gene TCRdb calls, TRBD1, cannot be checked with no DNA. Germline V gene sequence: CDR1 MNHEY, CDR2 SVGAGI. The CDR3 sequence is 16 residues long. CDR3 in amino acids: CASSYEQGTLGYGYTF.

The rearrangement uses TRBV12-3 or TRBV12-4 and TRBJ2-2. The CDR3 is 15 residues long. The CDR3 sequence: CASSPSGANTGELFF.

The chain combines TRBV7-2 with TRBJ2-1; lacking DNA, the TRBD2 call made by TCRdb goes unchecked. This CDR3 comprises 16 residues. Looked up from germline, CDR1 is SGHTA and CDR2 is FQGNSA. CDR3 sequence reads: CASSLAPGLAGDEQFF.

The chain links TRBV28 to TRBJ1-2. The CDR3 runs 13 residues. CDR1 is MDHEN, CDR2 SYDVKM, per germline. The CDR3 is CASSLEQNYGYTF.

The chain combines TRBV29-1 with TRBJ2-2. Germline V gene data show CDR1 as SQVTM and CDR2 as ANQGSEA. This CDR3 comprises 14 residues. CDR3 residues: CSVVTEKNTGELFF.